This T cell receptor (beta chain) was sequenced in a study of spatial heterogeneity in lung cancer. This CDR3 comprises 13 residues. Trimming took 1 base from V and 3 from J, leaving 7 bases between them. The germline V gene has CDR1 DFQATT and CDR2 SNEGSKA (reference sequence). Time point specified: sample taken at primary tumor resection. TCRdb processed the 5' RACE reads anew with MiXCR; each CDR3 protein has one entry. The data contain 20,000 to 25,000 distinct CDR3 sequences, approximately 4.2% of them singletons. This clonotype showed up many times. The V gene is TRBV20-1, the J gene TRBJ2-1; D uncertain. The receptor was isolated from a male donor with early-stage non-small cell lung cancer. The source was PBMCs, collected at surgery. The CDR3 protein is CSARGKLYNEQFF. In nucleotides, the CDR3 is TGCAGTGCTAGAGGAAAGCTCTACAATGAGCAGTTCTTC.